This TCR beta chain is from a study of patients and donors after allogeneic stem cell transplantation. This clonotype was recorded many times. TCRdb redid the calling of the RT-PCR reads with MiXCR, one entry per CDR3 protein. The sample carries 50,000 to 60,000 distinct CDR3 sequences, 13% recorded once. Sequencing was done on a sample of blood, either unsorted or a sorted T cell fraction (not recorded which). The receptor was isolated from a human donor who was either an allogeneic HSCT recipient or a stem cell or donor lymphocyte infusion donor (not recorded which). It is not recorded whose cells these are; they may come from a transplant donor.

The CDR3 region is CASNSGDSVSTQYF. The CDR3 DNA reads as TGTGCCAGCAATAGCGGGGACTCGGTTTCAACCCAGTACTTC. The chain couples TRBV6-2 or TRBV6-3 to TRBJ2-5; 8 positions agree with TRBD2. CDR1 and CDR2 (germline): MNHEY, SVGEGT. V lost 7 bases to trimming and J lost 8 bases; unmatched junction nucleotides: 12. The CDR3 is 14 amino acids.